This T cell receptor (beta chain) stems from a study of shared clonotypes between healthy human individuals. The repertoire was sequenced with immunoSEQ multiplex PCR; TCRdb's copy has only in-frame clones and lacks some. The sample includes about 2.4 million clones, roughly 92% of them seen just once. The V gene end was trimmed by 5 bases and the J gene end by 5 bases; junction bases not matched to a gene: 8. The CDR3 spans 15 residues. Germline V CDR1 and CDR2: LNHDA, SQIVND (reference sequence). The rearrangement links TRBV19 to TRBJ2-5; 10 bases map to TRBD1. The sequenced sample was naive CD4+ T cells sorted from blood. Subset meaning: CD45RA+ positively selected. This sequence originates from a man younger than 35 in good health. The DNA for the CDR3 is TGTGCCAGTAGTCCGGGGGACAGGGGTCGCGAGACCCAGTACTTC. Encoded protein: CASSPGDRGRETQYF.